The following is a TCR beta chain sequence with its context. Its specificity is not known. The sample belongs to a study of cytomegalovirus exposure and HLA in healthy donors. Study outcomes and limitations: Fewer N-insertions than the roughly 670-donor mean were reportedly shown by an Asian-associated ancestry cluster in a later analysis. HLA alleles showed associations with approximately 15,000 TCR beta sequences in a later analysis, at a 0.05 false discovery rate.

CDR3 length: 14 amino acids. Germline V gives CDR1 MNHEY, CDR2 SMNVEV (reference sequence). Primers for the PCR totalled 60 Vbeta and 13 Jbeta. TCRdb's copy holds only in-frame clones and misses some; the assay was immunoSEQ multiplex PCR. The sample carries approximately 160,000 clones, more than 65% recorded once. The chain recombines TRBV27 with TRBJ2-5, with D tentatively TRBD2 (6 bases). The J call is in doubt because the DNA end fits TRBJ2-7 better. What was sequenced was PBMCs. The sequence was collected from a woman in her 30s in good health and CMV-seronegative. CDR3 DNA sequence: TGTGCCAGCAGTTTAGAGCGGGCCTCCTACGAGCAGTACTTC. Its translation: CASSLERASYEQYF.